This T cell receptor (beta chain) stems from a study of spatial heterogeneity in lung cancer. Described time point: sample taken at primary tumor resection. Whole RNA, isolated from tumor, nontumor lung or frozen PBMC, was sequenced without prior sorting. The donor population consisted of about 75 patients with untreated, early-stage non-small cell lung cancer. The CDR3 has 14 residues. The J segment lost 3 bases and the V segment lost 6 bases, leaving 8 bases of the junction unmatched. TCRdb passed the 5' RACE reads through MiXCR, listing each CDR3 protein once. This sample yields roughly 39,000 distinct CDR3 sequences, of which approximately 6.9% are seen a single time; about two fifths belongs to the top ten. Study-wide results and caveats: There were more appearances of ubiquitous expanded tumor TCRs in blood at resection than at follow-up.

A few counts support this clonotype. The target antigen is unknown. The sample in question was PBMCs, obtained at surgery. The chain uses TRBV12-3 or TRBV12-4 and TRBJ2-7; 7 bases line up with TRBD1. This clonotype originated in a female donor with early-stage non-small cell lung cancer. CDR3 sequence (DNA): TGTGCCAGCAGGGAGACAGGGAGAAGCTACGAGCAGTACTTC. Translation: CASRETGRSYEQYF.